A selection of T cell receptor beta chains follows, all from one sample in a study of T-cell memory formation after mild COVID-19. Each CDR3 protein gets one entry after TCRdb re-called the 5' RACE reads with MiXCR. The sample includes some 450,000 distinct CDR3 sequences, more than 15% of them seen just once. Sequencing was carried out using PBMCs or a T cell subset sorted from them (not recorded which). All receptors come from a young man who had mild COVID-19 (a few samples of this study predate the infection). Cell type and time point are not known. CDR3s include the opening cysteine and the closing phenylalanine or tryptophan. D genes are given only for firm matches. Only some rows state a clone size, as once, few, many or a class for expanded clones.

J gene | D gene | V gene | clone size | CDR3 DNA | CDR3 protein
TRBJ1-2 | NA | TRBV7-9 | NA | TGTGCCAGCAGCTCCAGTCTTGTCCTGGATCCTGGAGGCTACACCTTC | CASSSSLVLDPGGYTF
TRBJ1-1 | NA | TRBV12-3/TRBV12-4 | few | TGTGCCAGCAGCCCGCTCCTTACAGGGAAGGGGAACACTGAAGCTTTCTTT | CASSPLLTGKGNTEAFF
TRBJ2-3 | TRBD1 | TRBV7-9 | NA | TGTGCCAGCAGCCCCCAGGGGGCAGATACGCAGTATTTT | CASSPQGADTQYF
TRBJ2-1 | TRBD2 | TRBV20-1 | many | TGCAGTGCTAGAGACGCAGCGGGGGCCTACAATGAGCAGTTCTTC | CSARDAAGAYNEQFF
TRBJ1-5 | TRBD1 | TRBV3-1 | NA | TGTGCCAGCCTACAACAGGGGAATCAGCCCCAGCATTTT | CASLQQGNQPQHF
TRBJ2-1 | NA | TRBV4-3 | NA | TGCGCCAGCAGCCAAGATACTCCCTCGGAGCAGTTCTTC | CASSQDTPSEQFF
TRBJ2-7 | NA | TRBV10-3 | NA | TGTGCCGTAGGAGACACGAACTACGAGCAGTACTTC | CAVGDTNYEQYF
TRBJ1-1 | NA | TRBV19 | NA | TGTGCCACTAGAGGTTGGGGGCACGCGACGAACACTGAAGCTTTCTTT | CATRGWGHATNTEAFF
TRBJ2-1 | TRBD1 | TRBV7-9 | few | TGTGCCAGCAGCTTAGGGGTCACAGGGGGCTACAATGAGCAGTTCTTC | CASSLGVTGGYNEQFF
TRBJ1-1 | NA | TRBV7-9 | NA | TGTGCCAGCAGCTTTAGATTCGCTGAAGCTTTCTTT | CASSFRFAEAFF
TRBJ2-1 | NA | TRBV9 | few | TGTGCCAGCAGCGAGGGGTGGGGGGACGCCTACAATGAGCAGTTCTTC | CASSEGWGDAYNEQFF
TRBJ2-5 | TRBD2 | TRBV4-3 | few | TGCGCCAGCAGCCATCTCGCGACTAGCCGAGAGACCCAGTACTTC | CASSHLATSRETQYF
TRBJ1-1 | TRBD1 | TRBV6-1 | NA | TGTGCCAGTTGGGACAGGGGGTACACTGAAGCTTTCTTT | CASWDRGYTEAFF
TRBJ2-6 | TRBD1 | TRBV6-4 | NA | TGTGCCAGCAGTGCAGAGACAGGGTACTCTGGGGCCAACGTCCTGACTTTC | CASSAETGYSGANVLTF
TRBJ2-3 | TRBD2 | TRBV12-3/TRBV12-4 | few | TGTGCCAGCAGCCCCCGACTAGCGGGGCTTAAAGATACGCAGTATTTT | CASSPRLAGLKDTQYF
TRBJ1-6 | NA | TRBV6-6 | few | TGTGCCAGCAGCCTTTCGACATCCCCTAATTCACCCCTCCACTTT | CASSLSTSPNSPLHF
TRBJ2-5 | TRBD1 | TRBV6-6 | NA | TGTGCCAGCACTCCGGGACAGGTTCGTCGCGAGACCCAGTACTTC | CASTPGQVRRETQYF
TRBJ2-5 | NA | TRBV28 | NA | TGTGCCAGCAGTGGGCGAGGGGCAGCTCAAGAGACCCAGTACTTC | CASSGRGAAQETQYF